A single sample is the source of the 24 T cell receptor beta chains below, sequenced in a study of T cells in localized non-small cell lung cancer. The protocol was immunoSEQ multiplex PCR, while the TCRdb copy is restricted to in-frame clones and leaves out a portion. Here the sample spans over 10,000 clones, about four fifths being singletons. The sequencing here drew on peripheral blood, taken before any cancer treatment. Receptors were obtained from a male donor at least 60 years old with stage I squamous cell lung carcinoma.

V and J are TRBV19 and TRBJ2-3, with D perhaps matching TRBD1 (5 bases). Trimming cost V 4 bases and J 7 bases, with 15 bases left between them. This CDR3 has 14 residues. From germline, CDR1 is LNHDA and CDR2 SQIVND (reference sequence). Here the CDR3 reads CASSKPDMGNTQYF. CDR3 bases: TGTGCCAGTAGTAAGCCGGACATGGGAAATACGCAGTATTTT.

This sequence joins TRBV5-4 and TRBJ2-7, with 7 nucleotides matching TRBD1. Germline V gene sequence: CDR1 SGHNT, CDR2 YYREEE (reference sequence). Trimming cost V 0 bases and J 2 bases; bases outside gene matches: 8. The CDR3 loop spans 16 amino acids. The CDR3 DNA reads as TGTGCCAGCAGCTTGGGGACAGGTCTTTTGCCCTACGAGCAGTACTTC. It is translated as CASSLGTGLLPYEQYF.

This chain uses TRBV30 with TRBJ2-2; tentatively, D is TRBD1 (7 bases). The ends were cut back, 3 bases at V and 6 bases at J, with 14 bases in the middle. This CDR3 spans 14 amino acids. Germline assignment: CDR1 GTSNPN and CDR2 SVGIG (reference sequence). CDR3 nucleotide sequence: TGTGCCTGGAGAAAAGACAGGGAGGCCGGGGAGCTGTTTTTT. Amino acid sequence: CAWRKDREAGELFF.

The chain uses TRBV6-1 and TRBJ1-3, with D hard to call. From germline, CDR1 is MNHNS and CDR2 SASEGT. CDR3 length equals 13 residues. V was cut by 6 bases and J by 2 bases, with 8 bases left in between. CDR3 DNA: TGTGCCAGCAGCCCAGCACCTGGAAACACCATATATTTT. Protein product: CASSPAPGNTIYF.

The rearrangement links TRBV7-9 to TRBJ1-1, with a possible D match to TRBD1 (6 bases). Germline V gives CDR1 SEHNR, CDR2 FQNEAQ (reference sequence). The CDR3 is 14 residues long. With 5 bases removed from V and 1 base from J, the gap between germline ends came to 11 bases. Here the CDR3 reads CASSRGQRNTEAFF. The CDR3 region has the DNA TGTGCCAGCAGCCGAGGACAGCGGAACACTGAAGCTTTCTTT. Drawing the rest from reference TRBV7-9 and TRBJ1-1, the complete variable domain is DTGVSQNPRHKITKRGQNVTFRCDPISEHNRLYWYRQTLGQGPEFLTYFQNEAQLEKSRLLSDRFSAERPKGSFSTLEIQRTEQGDSAMYLCASSRGQRNTEAFFGQGTRLTVV.

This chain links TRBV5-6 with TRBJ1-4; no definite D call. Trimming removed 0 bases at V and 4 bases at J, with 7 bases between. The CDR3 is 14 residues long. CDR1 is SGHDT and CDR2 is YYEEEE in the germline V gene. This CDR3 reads CASSLGADNEKLFF. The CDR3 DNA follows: TGTGCCAGCAGCTTGGGGGCAGATAATGAAAAACTGTTTTTT.

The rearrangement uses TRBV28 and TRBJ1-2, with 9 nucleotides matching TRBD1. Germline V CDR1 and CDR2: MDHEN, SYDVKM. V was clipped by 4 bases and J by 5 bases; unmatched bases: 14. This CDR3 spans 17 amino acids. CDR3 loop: CASSSRDRDKARYGYTF. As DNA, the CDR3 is TGTGCCAGCAGTTCCCGGGACAGGGACAAGGCTCGTTATGGCTACACCTTC.

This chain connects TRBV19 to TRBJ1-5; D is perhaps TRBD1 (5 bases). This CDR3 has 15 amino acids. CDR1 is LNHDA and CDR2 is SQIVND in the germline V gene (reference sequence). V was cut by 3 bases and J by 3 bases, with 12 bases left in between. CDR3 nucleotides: TGTGCCAGTAGTATTGCCAGTGGGACCAATCAGCCCCAGCATTTT. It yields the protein CASSIASGTNQPQHF.

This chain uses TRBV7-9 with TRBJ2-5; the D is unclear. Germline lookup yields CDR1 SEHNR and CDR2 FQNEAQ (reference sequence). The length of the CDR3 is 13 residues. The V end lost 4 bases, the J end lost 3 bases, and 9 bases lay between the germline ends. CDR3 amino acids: CASSYSLEETQYF. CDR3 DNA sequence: TGTGCCAGCAGCTACTCTTTGGAAGAGACCCAGTACTTC.

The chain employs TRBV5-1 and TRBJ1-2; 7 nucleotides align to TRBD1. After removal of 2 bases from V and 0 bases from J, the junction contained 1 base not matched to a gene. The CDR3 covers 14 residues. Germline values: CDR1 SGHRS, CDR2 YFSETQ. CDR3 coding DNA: TGCGCCAGCAGCTTCGGGACAGCTAACTATGGCTACACCTTC. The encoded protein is CASSFGTANYGYTF.

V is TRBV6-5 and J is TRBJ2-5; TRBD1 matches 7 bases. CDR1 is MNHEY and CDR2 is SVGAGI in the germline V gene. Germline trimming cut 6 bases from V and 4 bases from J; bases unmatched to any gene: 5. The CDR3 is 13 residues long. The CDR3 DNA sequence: TGTGCCAGCAGACGTAGGGGGCGAGAGACCCAGTACTTC. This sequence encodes CASRRRGRETQYF.

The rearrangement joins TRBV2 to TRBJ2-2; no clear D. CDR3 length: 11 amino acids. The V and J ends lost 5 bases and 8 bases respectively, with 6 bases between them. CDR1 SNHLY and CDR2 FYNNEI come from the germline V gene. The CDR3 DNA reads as TGTGCCAGCAGTCAGGATGGGGAGCTGTTTTTT. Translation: CASSQDGELFF.

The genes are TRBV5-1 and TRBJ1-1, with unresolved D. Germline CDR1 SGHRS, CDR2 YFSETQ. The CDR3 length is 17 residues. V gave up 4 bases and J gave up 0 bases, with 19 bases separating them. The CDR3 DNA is TGCGCCAGCAGCCTGGACGTCGCGCGGTACATGAACACTGAAGCTTTCTTT. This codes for CASSLDVARYMNTEAFF.

This chain's CDR3 is CASSLPLGRTRGGELFF. CDR3 sequence (DNA): TGTGCCAGCAGTTTGCCCCTGGGGCGGACTAGGGGTGGGGAGCTGTTTTTT. The genes are TRBV28 and TRBJ2-2, with 7 bases aligning to TRBD2. The CDR3 contains 17 residues. CDR1 and CDR2 from the germline V gene are MDHEN and SYDVKM. J lost 8 bases, V lost 3 bases, and 15 bases had no gene match.

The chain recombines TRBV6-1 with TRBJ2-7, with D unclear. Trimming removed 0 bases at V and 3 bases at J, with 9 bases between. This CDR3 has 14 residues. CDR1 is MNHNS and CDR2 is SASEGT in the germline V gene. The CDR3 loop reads CASSEASFYYEQYF. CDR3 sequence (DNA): TGTGCCAGCAGTGAAGCTTCGTTCTACTACGAGCAGTACTTC.

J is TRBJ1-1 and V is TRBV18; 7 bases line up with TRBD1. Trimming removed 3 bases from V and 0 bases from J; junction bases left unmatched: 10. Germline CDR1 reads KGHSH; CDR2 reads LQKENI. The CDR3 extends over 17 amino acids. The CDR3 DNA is TGTGCCAGCTCACCCCTAACAGGGGCGGCCTTGAACACTGAAGCTTTCTTT. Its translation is CASSPLTGAALNTEAFF.

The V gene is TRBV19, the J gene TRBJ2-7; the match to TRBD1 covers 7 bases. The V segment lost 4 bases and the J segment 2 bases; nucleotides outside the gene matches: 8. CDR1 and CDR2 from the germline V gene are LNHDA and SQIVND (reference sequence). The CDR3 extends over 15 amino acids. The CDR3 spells CASSRRQGGPYEQYF. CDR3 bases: TGTGCCAGTAGTAGACGACAGGGTGGGCCCTACGAGCAGTACTTC.

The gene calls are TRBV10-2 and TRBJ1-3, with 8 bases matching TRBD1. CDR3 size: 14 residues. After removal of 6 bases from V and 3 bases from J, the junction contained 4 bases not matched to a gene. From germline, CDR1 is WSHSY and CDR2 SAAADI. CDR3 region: CASSRGLDGNTIYF. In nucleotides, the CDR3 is TGCGCCAGCAGCAGGGGGCTGGATGGAAACACCATATATTTT.

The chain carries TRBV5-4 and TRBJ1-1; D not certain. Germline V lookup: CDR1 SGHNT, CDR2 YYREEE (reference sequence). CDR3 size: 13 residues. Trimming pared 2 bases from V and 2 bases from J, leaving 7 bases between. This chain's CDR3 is CASSLNINTEAFF. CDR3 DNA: TGTGCCAGCAGCTTAAACATCAACACTGAAGCTTTCTTT.

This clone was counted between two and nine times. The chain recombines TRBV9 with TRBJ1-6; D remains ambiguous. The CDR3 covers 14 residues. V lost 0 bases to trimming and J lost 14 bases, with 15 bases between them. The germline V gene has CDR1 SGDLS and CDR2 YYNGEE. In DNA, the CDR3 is TGTGCCAGCAGCGTAGACACCTCCGGTTGGACCCTCCACTTT. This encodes CASSVDTSGWTLHF. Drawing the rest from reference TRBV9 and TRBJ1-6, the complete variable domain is DSGVTQTPKHLITATGQRVTLRCSPRSGDLSVYWYQQSLDQGLQFLIQYYNGEERAKGNILERFSAQQFPDLHSELNLSSLELGDSALYFCASSVDTSGWTLHFGNGTRLTVT.

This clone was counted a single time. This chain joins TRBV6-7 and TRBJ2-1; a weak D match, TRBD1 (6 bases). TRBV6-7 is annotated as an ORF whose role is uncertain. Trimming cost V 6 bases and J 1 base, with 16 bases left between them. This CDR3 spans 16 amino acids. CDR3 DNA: TGTGCCAGCAGCAACAGAACAGGGATGTCCTACAATGAGCAGTTCTTC. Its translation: CASSNRTGMSYNEQFF.

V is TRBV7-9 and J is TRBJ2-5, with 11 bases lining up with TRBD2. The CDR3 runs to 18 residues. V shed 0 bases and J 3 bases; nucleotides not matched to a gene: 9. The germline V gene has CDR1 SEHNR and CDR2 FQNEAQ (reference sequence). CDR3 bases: TGTGCCAGCAGCTTAGCTCTAGCGGGAGGCGTACAAAAAGAGACCCAGTACTTC. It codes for CASSLALAGGVQKETQYF.

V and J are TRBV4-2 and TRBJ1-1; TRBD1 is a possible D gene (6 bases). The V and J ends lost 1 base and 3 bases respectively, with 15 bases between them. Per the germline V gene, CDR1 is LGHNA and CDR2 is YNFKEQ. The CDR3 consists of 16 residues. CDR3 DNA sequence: TGTGCCAGCAGCCAAGTTGGATGGGGGGCGGACACTGAAGCTTTCTTT. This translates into CASSQVGWGADTEAFF.

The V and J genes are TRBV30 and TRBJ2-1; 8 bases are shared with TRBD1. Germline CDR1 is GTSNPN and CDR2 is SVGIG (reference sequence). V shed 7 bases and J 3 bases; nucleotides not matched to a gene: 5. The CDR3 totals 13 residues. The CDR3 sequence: CALTGGFYNEQFF. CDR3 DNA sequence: TGTGCCTTAACAGGGGGGTTCTACAATGAGCAGTTCTTC. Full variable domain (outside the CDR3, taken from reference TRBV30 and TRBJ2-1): SQTIHQWPATLVQPVGSPLSLECTVEGTSNPNLYWYRQAAGRGLQLLFYSVGIGQISSEVPQNLSASRPQDRQFILSSKKLLLSDSGFYLCALTGGFYNEQFFGPGTRLTVL.